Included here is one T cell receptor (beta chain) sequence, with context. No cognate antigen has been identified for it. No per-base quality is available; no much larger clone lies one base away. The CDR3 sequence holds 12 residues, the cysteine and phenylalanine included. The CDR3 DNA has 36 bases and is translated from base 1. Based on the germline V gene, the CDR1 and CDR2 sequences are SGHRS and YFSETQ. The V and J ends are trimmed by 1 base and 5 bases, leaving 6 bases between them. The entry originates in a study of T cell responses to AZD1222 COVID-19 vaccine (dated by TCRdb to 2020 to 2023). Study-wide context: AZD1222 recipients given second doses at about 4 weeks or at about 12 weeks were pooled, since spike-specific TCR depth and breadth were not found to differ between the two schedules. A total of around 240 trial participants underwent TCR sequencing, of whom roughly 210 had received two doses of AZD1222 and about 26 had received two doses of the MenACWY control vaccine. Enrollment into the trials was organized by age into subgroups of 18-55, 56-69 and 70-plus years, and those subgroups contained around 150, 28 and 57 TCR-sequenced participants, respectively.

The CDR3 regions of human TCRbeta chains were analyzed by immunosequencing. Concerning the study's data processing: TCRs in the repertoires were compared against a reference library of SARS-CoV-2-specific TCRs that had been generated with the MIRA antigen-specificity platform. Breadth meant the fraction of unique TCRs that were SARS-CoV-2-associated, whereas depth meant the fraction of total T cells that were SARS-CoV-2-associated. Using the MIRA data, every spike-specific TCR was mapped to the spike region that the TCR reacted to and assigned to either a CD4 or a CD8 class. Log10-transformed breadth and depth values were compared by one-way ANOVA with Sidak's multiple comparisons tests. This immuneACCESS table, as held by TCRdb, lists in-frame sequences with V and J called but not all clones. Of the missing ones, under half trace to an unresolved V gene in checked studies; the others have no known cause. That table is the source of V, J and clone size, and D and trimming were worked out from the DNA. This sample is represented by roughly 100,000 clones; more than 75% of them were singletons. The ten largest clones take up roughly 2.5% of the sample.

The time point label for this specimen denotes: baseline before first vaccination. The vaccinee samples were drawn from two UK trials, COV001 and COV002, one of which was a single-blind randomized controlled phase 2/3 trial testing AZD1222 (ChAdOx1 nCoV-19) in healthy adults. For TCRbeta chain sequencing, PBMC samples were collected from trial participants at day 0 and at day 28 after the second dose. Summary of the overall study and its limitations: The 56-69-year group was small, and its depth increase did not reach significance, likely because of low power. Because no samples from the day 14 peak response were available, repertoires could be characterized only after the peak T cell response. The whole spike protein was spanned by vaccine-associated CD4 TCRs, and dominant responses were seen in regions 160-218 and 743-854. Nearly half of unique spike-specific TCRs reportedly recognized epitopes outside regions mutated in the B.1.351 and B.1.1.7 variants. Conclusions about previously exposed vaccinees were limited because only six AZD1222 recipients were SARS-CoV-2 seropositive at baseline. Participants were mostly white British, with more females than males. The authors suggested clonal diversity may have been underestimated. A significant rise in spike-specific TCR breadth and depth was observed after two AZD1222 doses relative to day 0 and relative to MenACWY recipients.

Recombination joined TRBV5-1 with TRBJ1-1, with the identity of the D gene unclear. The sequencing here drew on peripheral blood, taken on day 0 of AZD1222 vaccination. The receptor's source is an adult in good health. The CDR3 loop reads CASSLRVTEAFF. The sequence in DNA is TGCGCCAGCAGCTTGCGGGTGACTGAAGCTTTCTTT. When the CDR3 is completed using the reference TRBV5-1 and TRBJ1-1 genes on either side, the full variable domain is KAGVTQTPRYLIKTRGQQVTLSCSPISGHRSVSWYQQTPGQGLQFLFEYFSETQRNKGNFPGRFSGRQFSNSRSEMNVSTLELGDSALYLCASSLRVTEAFFGQGTRLTVV.